These 16 T cell receptor beta chains came from one sample sequenced in a study of CD4 T cells in relation to SARS-CoV-2 and coronaviruses. These TCRs' antigens remain unknown. TCRdb's table, derived via immunoSEQ multiplex PCR, lists solely in-frame clones and lacks some. Of tens of thousands of clones listed, around 80% are singletons. Source material: memory CD4+ T cells from PBMCs, cultured in vitro. These receptors were obtained from an adult with COVID-19.

This clone is medium-sized in the sample. The genes are TRBV28 and TRBJ2-7, with D maybe TRBD1 (6 bases). CDR3 length: 15 residues. The germline gives CDR1 MDHEN, CDR2 SYDVKM. The V gene lost 3 bases and the J gene lost 5 bases, with 17 bases spanning the gap. CDR3 residues: CASSFLRTVVDEQYF. The CDR3 nucleotides are TGTGCCAGCAGTTTCCTCCGGACAGTCGTGGACGAGCAGTACTTC.

In its sample, this clone was seen a few times. The gene calls are TRBV27 and TRBJ1-1; TRBD1 agrees at 9 bases. The CDR3 runs to 16 residues. Germline V gene lookup returns CDR1 MNHEY and CDR2 SMNVEV (reference sequence). V lost 4 bases to trimming and J lost 0 bases; unmatched junction nucleotides: 6. In DNA, the CDR3 is TGTGCCAGCAGTTGGGACAGGGCCAAGATGAACACTGAAGCTTTCTTT. This encodes CASSWDRAKMNTEAFF.

The chain joins TRBV6-5 to TRBJ1-4; D perhaps matches TRBD1 (6 bases). Germline CDR1 reads MNHEY; CDR2 reads SVGAGI. The V gene lost 6 bases and the J gene lost 6 bases, with 14 bases spanning the gap. This CDR3 contains 14 residues. CDR3 in DNA: TGTGCCAGCAGACCATGGGGGGGCGATGAAAAACTGTTTTTT. It translates to CASRPWGGDEKLFF.

The CDR3 region is CASSRRHMYPYNEQFF. The DNA of the CDR3 is TGTGCCAGTAGTAGAAGACATATGTACCCCTACAATGAGCAGTTCTTC. The chain uses TRBV19 and TRBJ2-1; D not resolved. With 4 bases removed from V and 2 bases from J, the gap between germline ends came to 15 bases. The CDR3 loop spans 16 amino acids. Germline values: CDR1 LNHDA, CDR2 SQIVND (reference sequence).

This CDR3 reads CASSVTPTAHGYEQYF. The DNA of the CDR3 is TGTGCCAGCAGCGTAACCCCGACAGCTCACGGCTACGAGCAGTACTTC. The chain recombines TRBV9 with TRBJ2-7; D may be TRBD1 (5 bases). Germline-derived CDR1 and CDR2 are SGDLS and YYNGEE. Deletions cut 1 base from V and 3 bases from J, with 17 bases between. CDR3 length: 16 residues.

This chain uses TRBV7-3 with TRBJ2-1; D call uncertain. The length of the CDR3 is 14 residues. Germline CDR1 is SGHTA and CDR2 is FQGTGA. V was pared by 2 bases and J by 7 bases, with 12 bases between. CDR3 region: CASSLGVARNEQFF. The CDR3 DNA reads TGTGCCAGCAGCTTAGGGGTGGCTAGAAATGAGCAGTTCTTC.

The gene calls are TRBV6-4 and TRBJ1-5; weak D call: TRBD1 (6 bases). The CDR3 contains 12 residues. Trimming left V 11 bases short and J 5 bases short, with 13 bases between. Germline CDR1 MRHNA, CDR2 SNTAGT. The CDR3 spells CAPPDRDQPQHF. The CDR3 DNA sequence: TGTGCCCCCCCGGACAGAGATCAGCCCCAGCATTTT.

This clone has a handful of counts. The CDR3 here is CASKQGASTDTQYF. In DNA form, the CDR3 reads TGTGCCAGCAAACAGGGGGCGAGCACAGATACGCAGTATTTT. This chain uses TRBV2 with TRBJ2-3; 9 nucleotides line up with TRBD1. The CDR3 extends over 14 amino acids. The junction had 2 bases not matched to a gene; V was cut back by 7 bases and J by 0 bases. CDR1 is SNHLY, CDR2 FYNNEI, per germline. The full variable domain, with the rest looked up from reference TRBV2 and TRBJ2-3, is EPEVTQTPSHQVTQMGQEVILRCVPISNHLYFYWYRQILGQKVEFLVSFYNNEISEKSEIFDDQFSVERPDGSNFTLKIRSTKLEDSAMYFCASKQGASTDTQYFGPGTRLTVL.

This chain joins TRBV14 and TRBJ2-3; 8 nucleotides line up with TRBD2. V shed 4 bases and J 6 bases; nucleotides not matched to a gene: 15. The CDR3 totals 17 residues. Germline CDR1 reads SGHDN; CDR2 reads FVKESK. CDR3 sequence: CASSLETPFGREDTQYF. Here the CDR3 DNA reads TGTGCCAGCAGCCTAGAGACCCCTTTCGGGAGGGAGGATACGCAGTATTTT.

The chain has TRBV7-3 and TRBJ2-2, with a possible D match to TRBD2 (7 bases). CDR1 and CDR2 (germline): SGHTA, FQGTGA. The V end lost 2 bases, the J end lost 3 bases, and 10 bases lay between the germline ends. This CDR3 spans 15 amino acids. The CDR3 protein is CASSLRGGDTGELFF. CDR3 nucleotide sequence: TGTGCCAGCAGCTTACGCGGGGGCGACACCGGGGAGCTGTTTTTT.

The V call is TRBV5-1, the J call TRBJ2-7, with 9 nucleotides matching TRBD1. J was trimmed by 6 bases and V by 10 bases; bases with no gene match: 14. The germline V gene encodes CDR1 SGHRS and CDR2 YFSETQ. The CDR3 is 14 residues long. The CDR3 is CALQRRDRVSEQYF. CDR3 nucleotides: TGCGCCCTTCAAAGGCGGGACAGGGTTTCCGAGCAGTACTTC.

V gene TRBV7-2 combines with J gene TRBJ1-2; D unclear. Germline loops: CDR1 SGHTA, CDR2 FQGNSA. The CDR3 is made up of 13 amino acids. Trimming removed 5 bases at V and 7 bases at J, with 14 bases between. DNA of the CDR3: TGTGCCAGCAGCAGCAAAGCTGGCCGTGGCTACACCTTC. It yields the protein CASSSKAGRGYTF.

The chain is built from TRBV30 and TRBJ1-6; 10 bases line up with TRBD1. Germline CDR1 GTSNPN, CDR2 SVGIG (reference sequence). Trimming took 3 bases from V and 0 from J; bases not matched to a gene: 8. The CDR3 consists of 18 residues. The CDR3 DNA reads as TGTGCCTGGAGCGCGGGACAGGGGCGAAGCTCCTATAATTCACCCCTCCACTTT. This translates into CAWSAGQGRSSYNSPLHF.

This rearrangement joins TRBV5-6 to TRBJ2-3; D possibly corresponds to TRBD1 (6 bases). The V gene lost 4 bases and the J gene lost 3 bases, with 21 bases spanning the gap. The V gene's germline CDR1 is SGHDT and CDR2 YYEEEE. This CDR3 is built from 17 residues. CDR3 in amino acids: CASSTPGRGISTDTQYF. CDR3 in DNA: TGTGCCAGCAGCACCCCCGGCAGGGGAATATCTACAGATACGCAGTATTTT. The variable domain in full, with the rest retrieved from reference TRBV5-6 and TRBJ2-3, is DAGVTQSPTHLIKTRGQQVTLRCSPKSGHDTVSWYQQALGQGPQFIFQYYEEEERQRGNFPDRFSGHQFPNYSSELNVNALLLGDSALYLCASSTPGRGISTDTQYFGPGTRLTVL.

The chain carries TRBV19 and TRBJ1-6; D possibly corresponds to TRBD1 (6 bases). The CDR3 spans 15 residues. V lost 7 bases and J lost 1, with 11 bases in between. CDR1 is LNHDA, CDR2 SQIVND, per germline (reference sequence). The CDR3 DNA reads TGTGCCAGTAAAACCCAGGGGTCCTATAATTCACCCCTCCACTTT. Amino acid sequence: CASKTQGSYNSPLHF.

The V call is TRBV6-6, the J call TRBJ2-5, with 9 bases matching TRBD1. With 6 bases clipped from V and 7 bases from J, the junction kept 12 bases outside the gene matches. Germline V gene lookup returns CDR1 MNHNY and CDR2 SVGAGI (reference sequence). This CDR3 has 15 amino acids. As DNA, the CDR3 is TGTGCCAGCAGACCGGGACAGGGAGCCTCTGGGACCCAGTACTTC. Amino acids: CASRPGQGASGTQYF.